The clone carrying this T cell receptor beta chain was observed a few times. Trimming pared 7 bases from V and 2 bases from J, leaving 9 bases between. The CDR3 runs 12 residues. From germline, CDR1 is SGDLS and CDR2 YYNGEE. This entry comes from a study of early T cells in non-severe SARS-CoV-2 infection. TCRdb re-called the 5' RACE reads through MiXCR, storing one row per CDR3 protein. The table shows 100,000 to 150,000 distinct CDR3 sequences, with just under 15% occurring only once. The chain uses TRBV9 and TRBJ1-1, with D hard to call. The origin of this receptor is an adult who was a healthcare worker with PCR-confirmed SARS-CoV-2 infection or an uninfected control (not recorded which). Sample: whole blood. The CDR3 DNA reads TGTGCCAGCGGGAGAGACAACACTGAAGCTTTCTTT. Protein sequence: CASGRDNTEAFF.